The TCR beta chain under discussion was sequenced for a study of molecular identifiers for immune sequencing clone quantification. Study outcomes and limitations: In naive cells, clones above 20 RNA copies held under 1% of molecules, whereas in effector cells they held over 99%. Clone sizes could be underestimated for highly expanded clones when identical TCR molecules share a barcode.

This CDR3 comprises 18 residues. J gave up 2 bases and V 0 bases, and 6 bases lay outside the gene matches. CDR1 and CDR2 (germline): SGHNT, YYREEE (reference sequence). This clonotype was recorded at least ten times. Antigen specificity is unknown. For naive CD8 T cells, sorting used the CD8+CD4-CCR7+CD45RA+ phenotype. TCRdb processed the PCR reads anew with MiXCR; each CDR3 protein has one entry. In the table there are around 320,000 distinct CDR3 sequences, under 25% of which are singletons. The gene calls are TRBV5-4 and TRBJ2-3; 13 bases fit TRBD2. This TCR came from a human donor in good health. Some libraries in this study had Jurkat cell RNA spiked in. Sequencing used naive CD8+ T cells from blood, with Jurkat cell RNA spiked in. The subset: FACS-sorted CD8+CD4-CCR7+CD45RA+ naive T cells. The chain's CDR3 is CASSLAGLAGFYTDTQYF. In DNA, the CDR3 is TGTGCCAGCAGCTTGGCGGGACTAGCGGGGTTCTACACAGATACGCAGTATTTT.